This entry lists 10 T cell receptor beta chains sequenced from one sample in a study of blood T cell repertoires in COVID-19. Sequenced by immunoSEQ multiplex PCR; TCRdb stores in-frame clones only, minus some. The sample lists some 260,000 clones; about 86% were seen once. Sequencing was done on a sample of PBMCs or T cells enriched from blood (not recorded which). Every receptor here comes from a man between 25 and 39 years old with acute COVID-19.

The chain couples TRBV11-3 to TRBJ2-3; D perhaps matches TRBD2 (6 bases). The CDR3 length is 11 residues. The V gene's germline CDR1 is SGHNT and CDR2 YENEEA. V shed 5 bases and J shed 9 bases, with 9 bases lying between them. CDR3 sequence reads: CASSGGWTQYF. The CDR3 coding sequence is TGTGCCAGCAGCGGGGGGTGGACGCAGTATTTT.

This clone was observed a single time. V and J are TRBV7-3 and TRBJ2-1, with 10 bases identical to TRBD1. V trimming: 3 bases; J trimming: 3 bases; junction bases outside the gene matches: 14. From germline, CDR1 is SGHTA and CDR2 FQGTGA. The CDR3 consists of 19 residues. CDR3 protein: CASSLIGSRRDRGYNEQFF. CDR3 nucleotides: TGTGCCAGCAGCTTGATTGGGAGCAGAAGGGACAGGGGCTACAATGAGCAGTTCTTC.

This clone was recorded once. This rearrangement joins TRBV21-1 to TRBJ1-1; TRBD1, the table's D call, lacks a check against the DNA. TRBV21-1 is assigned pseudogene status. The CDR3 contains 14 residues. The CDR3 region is CASTSTCMNTEAFF. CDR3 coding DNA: TGTGCCAGCACCTCGACATGTATGAACACTGAAGCTTTCTTT.

CDR3 nucleotide sequence: TGTGCCAGCAGCACGGGACAGGGAAACATTCAGTACTTC. Its protein product is CASSTGQGNIQYF. J is TRBJ2-4 and V is TRBV27, with TRBD1 identical over 9 bases. The CDR3 spans 13 residues. Germline V gene data show CDR1 as MNHEY and CDR2 as SMNVEV (reference sequence). J was trimmed by 6 bases and V by 6 bases; bases with no gene match: 3.

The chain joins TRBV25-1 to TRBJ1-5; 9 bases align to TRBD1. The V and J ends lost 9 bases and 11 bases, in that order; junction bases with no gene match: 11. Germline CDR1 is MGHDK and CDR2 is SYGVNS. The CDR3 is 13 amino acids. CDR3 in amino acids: CASGEGGQGAQHF. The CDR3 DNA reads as TGTGCCAGTGGTGAAGGGGGACAGGGCGCCCAGCATTTT.

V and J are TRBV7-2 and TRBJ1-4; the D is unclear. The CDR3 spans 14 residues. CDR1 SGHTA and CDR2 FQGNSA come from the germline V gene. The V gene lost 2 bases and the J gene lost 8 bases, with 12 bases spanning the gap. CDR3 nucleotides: TGTGCCAGCAGCTTAACGGGAGGCGGCGAAAAACTGTTTTTT. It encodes CASSLTGGGEKLFF. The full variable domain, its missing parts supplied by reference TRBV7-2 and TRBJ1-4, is GAGVSQSPSNKVTEKGKDVELRCDPISGHTALYWYRQSLGQGLEFLIYFQGNSAPDKSGLPSDRFSAERTGGSVSTLTIQRTQQEDSAVYLCASSLTGGGEKLFFGSGTQLSVL.

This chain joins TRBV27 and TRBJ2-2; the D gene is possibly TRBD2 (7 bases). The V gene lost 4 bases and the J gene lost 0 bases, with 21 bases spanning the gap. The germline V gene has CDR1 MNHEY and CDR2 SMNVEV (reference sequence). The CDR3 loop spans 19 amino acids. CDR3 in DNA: TGTGCCAGCAGTTCAGCGACTTCGGGGGGCATAGCGAACACCGGGGAGCTGTTTTTT. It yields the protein CASSSATSGGIANTGELFF.

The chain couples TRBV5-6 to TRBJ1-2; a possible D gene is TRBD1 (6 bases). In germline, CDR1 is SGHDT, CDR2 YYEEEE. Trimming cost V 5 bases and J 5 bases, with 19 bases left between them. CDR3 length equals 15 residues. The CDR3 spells CASRGSAGAIYGYTF. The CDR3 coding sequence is TGTGCCAGCAGGGGGTCGGCAGGGGCGATTTATGGCTACACCTTC.

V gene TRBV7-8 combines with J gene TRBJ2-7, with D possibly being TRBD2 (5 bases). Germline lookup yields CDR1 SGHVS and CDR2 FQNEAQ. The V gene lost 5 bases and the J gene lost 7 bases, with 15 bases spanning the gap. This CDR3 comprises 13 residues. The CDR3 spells CASSPRAVLEQYV. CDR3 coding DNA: TGTGCCAGCAGCCCTAGAGCGGTATTGGAGCAGTACGTC.

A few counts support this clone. CDR3 nucleotide sequence: TGTGCCAGCAGACTTCAGGGAGGCGCTGAAGCTTTCTTT. Amino acid sequence: CASRLQGGAEAFF. V and J are TRBV28 and TRBJ1-1; D may be TRBD1 (5 bases). Trimming removed 6 bases at V and 6 bases at J, with 14 bases between. The V gene's germline CDR1 is MDHEN and CDR2 SYDVKM. There are 13 residues in the CDR3.